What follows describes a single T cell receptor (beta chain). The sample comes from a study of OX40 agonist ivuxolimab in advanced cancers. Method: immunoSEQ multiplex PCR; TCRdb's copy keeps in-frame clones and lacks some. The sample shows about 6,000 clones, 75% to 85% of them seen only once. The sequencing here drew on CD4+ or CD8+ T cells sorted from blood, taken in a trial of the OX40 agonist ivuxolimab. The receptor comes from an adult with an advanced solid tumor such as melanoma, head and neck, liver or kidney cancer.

The CDR3 loop reads CASSQGSANSYNSPLHF. DNA for the CDR3: TGCGCCAGCAGCCAAGGCTCCGCCAACTCCTATAATTCACCCCTCCACTTT. This chain connects TRBV4-1 to TRBJ1-6; D is ambiguous. Looked up from germline, CDR1 is MGHRA and CDR2 is YSYEKL. The CDR3 runs to 17 residues. Trimming stripped 1 base from V and 0 bases from J, with 10 bases between.